This section outlines one TCR beta chain sequence together with its context. Its target is not known. Measured with immunoSEQ multiplex PCR; TCRdb has only the in-frame clones, and not every one. The sample contains about 980,000 clones, approximately 80% of which appear only once. V was shortened by 2 bases and J by 9 bases, with 11 bases between the two germline ends. Germline V gene sequence: CDR1 SEHNR, CDR2 FQNEAQ (reference sequence). The CDR3 spans 13 residues. These data originate in a study of shared clonotypes between healthy human individuals. Study background: Used for every donor were three CD4 naive, three CD4 memory, two CD8 naive and one CD8 memory plate. Points from the study as a whole: Researchers sampled blood only, noting tissue repertoires likely differ. Across a handful of donors, naive CD4 shared 5% to 6.5%, naive CD8 approximately 3.5%, memory CD4 less than 2.5%, memory CD8 0.35% to 0.5%.

The TCR comes from a man aged 18 to 29 in good health. This chain connects TRBV7-9 to TRBJ2-1; D is unclear. The sequencing input was memory CD4+ T cells sorted from blood. The subset: CD45RA-negative fraction. CDR3 sequence: CASSLLPLLEQFF. The CDR3 DNA is TGTGCCAGCAGCTTACTACCACTTCTTGAGCAGTTCTTC.